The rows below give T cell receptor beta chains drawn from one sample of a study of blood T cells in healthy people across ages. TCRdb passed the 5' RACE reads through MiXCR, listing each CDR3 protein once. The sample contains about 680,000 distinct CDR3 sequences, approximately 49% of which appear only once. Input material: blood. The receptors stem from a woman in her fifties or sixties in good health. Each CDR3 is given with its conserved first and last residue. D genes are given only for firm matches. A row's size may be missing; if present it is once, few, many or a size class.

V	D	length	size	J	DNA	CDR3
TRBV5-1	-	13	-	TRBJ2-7	TGCGCCAGCAGCTCCCAGTCCTACAATGAGCAGTACTTC	CASSSQSYNEQYF
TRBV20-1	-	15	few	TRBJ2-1	TGCAGTGCTAGAGCATTAGAGAGCTCCTACAATGAGCAGTTCTTC	CSARALESSYNEQFF
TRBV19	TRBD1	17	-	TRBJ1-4	TGTGCCAGTAGTTCGGGATTGGGACAGCTTCATAATGAAAAACTGTTTTTT	CASSSGLGQLHNEKLFF
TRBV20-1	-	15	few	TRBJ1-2	TGCAGTGCTAGAGGGGACCGTCAGGCTGCAGGCGGCTACACCTTC	CSARGDRQAAGGYTF
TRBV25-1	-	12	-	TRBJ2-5	TGTGCCAGCAGTCGGCGGCAAGAGACCCAGTACTTC	CASSRRQETQYF
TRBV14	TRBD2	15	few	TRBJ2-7	TGTGCCAGCAGCCCAGCGGGACTCAGCTCCTACGAGCAGTACTTC	CASSPAGLSSYEQYF
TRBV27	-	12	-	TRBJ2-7	TGTGCCAGCAGCTTATGGCAGGGCGAGCAGTACTTC	CASSLWQGEQYF
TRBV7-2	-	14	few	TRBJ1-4	TGTGCCAGCAGCTTACCCGGGAATAATGAAAAACTGTTTTTT	CASSLPGNNEKLFF
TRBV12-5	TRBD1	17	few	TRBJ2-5	TGTGCTAGTGGTTGGACGCCCGCAACAGGGGTCCAAGAGACCCAGTACTTC	CASGWTPATGVQETQYF
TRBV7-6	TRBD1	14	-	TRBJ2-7	TGTGCCCGCAGCTCAGACGACGGACAGGGGAGCCAGTACTTC	CARSSDDGQGSQYF
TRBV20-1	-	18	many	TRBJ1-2	TGCAGTGCTAGAGAACCGAACCCCCAGAGGGACTCGTACTATGGCTACACCTTC	CSAREPNPQRDSYYGYTF
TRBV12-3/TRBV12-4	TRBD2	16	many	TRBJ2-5	TGTGCCAGCAGCTCAACGACTCGGGAGGGGGGGGAGACCCAGTACTTC	CASSSTTREGGETQYF
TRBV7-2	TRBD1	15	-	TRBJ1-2	TGTGCCAGCAGCTCCGACAGGGGACTTCCGTATGGCTACACCTTC	CASSSDRGLPYGYTF
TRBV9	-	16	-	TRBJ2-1	TGTGCCAGCAGCGTCAGGGACTTTAGCTCCTACAATGAGCAGTTCTTC	CASSVRDFSSYNEQFF
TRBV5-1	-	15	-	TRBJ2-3	TGCGCCAGCAGCAACGACAAAGCAAGCACAGATACGCAGTATTTT	CASSNDKASTDTQYF
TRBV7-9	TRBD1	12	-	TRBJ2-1	TGTGCCAGCAGCCCGGACAGGTTTGAGCAGTTCTTC	CASSPDRFEQFF
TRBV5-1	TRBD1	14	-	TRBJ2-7	TGCGCCAGCAGCTCGACAGGGGACCACTACGAGCAGTACTTC	CASSSTGDHYEQYF
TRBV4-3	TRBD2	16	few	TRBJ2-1	TGCGCCAGCAGCCAAGCCCGAGCGGGGTCCTACAATGAGCAGTTCTTC	CASSQARAGSYNEQFF
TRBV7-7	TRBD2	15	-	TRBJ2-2	TGTGCCAGCAGCCCTGCTAGCGGGAGAGACGGGGAGCTGTTTTTT	CASSPASGRDGELFF
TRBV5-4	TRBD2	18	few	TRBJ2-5	TGTGCCAGCAGCGCGGTGGCTAGCGGGAGCGTGTACCAAGAGACCCAGTACTTC	CASSAVASGSVYQETQYF
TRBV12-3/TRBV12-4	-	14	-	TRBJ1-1	TGTGCCAGCAGAGGACAGATTATGAACACTGAAGCTTTCTTT	CASRGQIMNTEAFF
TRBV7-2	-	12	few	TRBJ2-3	TGTGCCAGCAGCTTAGACTCAGATACGCAGTATTTT	CASSLDSDTQYF
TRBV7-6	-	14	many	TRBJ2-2	TGTGCCAGCAGCCCCAGGGTCTATAGCGGGGAGCTGTTTTTT	CASSPRVYSGELFF
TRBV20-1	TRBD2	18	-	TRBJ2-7	TGCAGTGCTAGGGCTAGCGGGAGAAGTTTTGATTCGACCTACGAGCAGTACTTC	CSARASGRSFDSTYEQYF
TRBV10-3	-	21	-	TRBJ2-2	TGTGCCATCAGTGACCTGGCCAGGGGATCCTTGCGGGAAAAGGTCCCCGGGGAGCTGTTTTTT	CAISDLARGSLREKVPGELFF
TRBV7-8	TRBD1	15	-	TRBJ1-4	TGTGCCAGCAGCTTCAGGGGGCGAAGTAATGAAAAACTGTTTTTT	CASSFRGRSNEKLFF
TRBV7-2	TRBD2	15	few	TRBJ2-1	TGTGCCAGCAGCCGGACTAGCGGAGGGTACAATGAGCAGTTCTTC	CASSRTSGGYNEQFF
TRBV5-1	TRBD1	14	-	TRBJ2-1	TGCGCCAGCAGAGGACAGGGAACCCACGATGAGCAGTTCTTC	CASRGQGTHDEQFF
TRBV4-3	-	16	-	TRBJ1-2	TGCGCCAGCAGCCAAGATGTGGGGACACCTAACTATGGCTACACCTTC	CASSQDVGTPNYGYTF
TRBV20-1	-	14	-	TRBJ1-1	TGCAGTGCTAGGGTAGTGGCAGGGAACACTGAAGCTTTCTTT	CSARVVAGNTEAFF
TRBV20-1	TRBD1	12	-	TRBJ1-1	TGCAGTGCTAGAGTACAGGGGTCAGAAGCTTTCTTT	CSARVQGSEAFF
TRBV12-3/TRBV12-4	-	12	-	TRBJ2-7	TGTGCCAGCAGTTTAGTTGCCCACGAGCAGTACTTC	CASSLVAHEQYF
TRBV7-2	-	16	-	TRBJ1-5	TGTGCCAGCAGCTTATTAGGACAGTATAGCAATCAGCCCCAGCATTTT	CASSLLGQYSNQPQHF
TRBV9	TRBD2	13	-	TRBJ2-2	TGTGCCAGCAGCCCACGGGAGGTCGGGGAGCTGTTTTTT	CASSPREVGELFF
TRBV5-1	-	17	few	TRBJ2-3	TGCGCCAGCAGCTTGAGCTCTGGGACTAGGGGGCAAGATACGCAGTATTTT	CASSLSSGTRGQDTQYF
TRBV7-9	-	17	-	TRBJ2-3	TGTGCCAGCAGCTTAGGGGCCAGGGACTCCTCGGGGGATACGCAGTATTTT	CASSLGARDSSGDTQYF
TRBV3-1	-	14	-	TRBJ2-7	TGTGCCAGCAGCCAAGTTTGGCCCTCCTACGAGCAGTACTTT	CASSQVWPSYEQYF
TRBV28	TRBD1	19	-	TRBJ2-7	TGTGCCAGCAGTTTAGCCCGGGACAGATTCTGGCTGATAACCTACGAGCAGTACTTC	CASSLARDRFWLITYEQYF
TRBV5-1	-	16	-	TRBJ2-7	TGCGCCAGCAGCAGGGGGGGATCTTCCGGCTCCTACGGGCAGTACTTC	CASSRGGSSGSYGQYF
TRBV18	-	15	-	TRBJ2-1	TGTGCCAGCTCACCGGAGACAGGATCTACATATGAGCAGTTCTTC	CASSPETGSTYEQFF
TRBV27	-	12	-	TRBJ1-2	TGTGCCAGCAGCCCAAGGCCCGTTAGCTACACCTTC	CASSPRPVSYTF
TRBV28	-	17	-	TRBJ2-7	TGTGCCAGCAGTTTATGGGGGGGGGACAGGCGGACCTACGAGCAGTACTTC	CASSLWGGDRRTYEQYF
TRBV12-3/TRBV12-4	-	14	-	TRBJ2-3	TGTGCCAGCGGTGTTTCAGGGACCACAGATACGCAGTATTTT	CASGVSGTTDTQYF
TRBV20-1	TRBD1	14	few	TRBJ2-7	TGCAGTGCTAGACGGGACAGGGAGGGCTACGAGCAGTACTTC	CSARRDREGYEQYF
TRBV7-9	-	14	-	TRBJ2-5	TGTGCCAGCAGCTTAGGGGAGCTCGGAGAGACCCAGTACTTC	CASSLGELGETQYF
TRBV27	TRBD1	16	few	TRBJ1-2	TGTGCCAGCAGTTCCCTGACAGGGACCTTAAACTATGGCTACACCTTC	CASSSLTGTLNYGYTF
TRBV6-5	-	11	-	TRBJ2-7	TGTGCCACAGCGGGCGCCTACGAGCAGTACTTC	CATAGAYEQYF
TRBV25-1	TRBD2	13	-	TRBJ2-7	TGTGCCAGCACGGCCGCGGGGGCCTACGAGCAGTACTTC	CASTAAGAYEQYF
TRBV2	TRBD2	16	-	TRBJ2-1	TGTGCCAGCAGGCTAGTGACTAGCGGGGCGGGAAATGAGCAGTTCTTC	CASRLVTSGAGNEQFF
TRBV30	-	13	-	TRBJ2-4	TGTGCCTGGAGTTCGGGTGGTAAAAACATTCAGTACTTC	CAWSSGGKNIQYF
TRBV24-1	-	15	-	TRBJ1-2	TGTGCCACCAGTCCTGGCTGGGACAAGGATTATGATGGCACCTTC	CATSPGWDKDYDGTF